The rows below give T cell receptor beta chains drawn from one sample of a study of monozygotic twins with inflammatory bowel disease. TCRdb processed the 5' RACE reads again and assigns one entry to each CDR3 protein, with no DNA. This sample contains hundreds of thousands of distinct CDR3 sequences. The source material was blood. These receptors were collected from a human donor with ulcerative colitis or Crohn's disease, or a healthy co-twin of an affected twin (not recorded which). Both conserved end residues are part of each CDR3.

cdr3_aa	v_call	j_call
CASSEDSGGGYNEQFF	TRBV6-1	TRBJ2-1
CASSFAGTGRNEQFF	TRBV11-2	TRBJ2-1
CASSADFRDRGSEQFF	TRBV5-1	TRBJ2-1
CASSQSFTGTQYF	TRBV3-1	TRBJ2-3
CASSPPTGTTLYYNEQFF	TRBV18	TRBJ2-1
CASTRNRGNYEQYF	TRBV7-8	TRBJ2-7
CASSLQGVDEQYF	TRBV5-1	TRBJ2-7
CASTARTLPSPDTQYF	TRBV7-3	TRBJ2-3
CASSQGTSGRSQETQYF	TRBV5-1	TRBJ2-5
CASSNRQDNSPLHF	TRBV5-1	TRBJ1-6
CASSEQGQYNEQFF	TRBV5-1	TRBJ2-1
CASSQKEKGQDTQYF	TRBV3-1	TRBJ2-3
CASSLGQVRNSRNSGANVLTF	TRBV11-1	TRBJ2-6
CASSTSGGSSYNEQFF	TRBV7-9	TRBJ2-1
CSVETGTGELFF	TRBV29-1	TRBJ2-2
CASSSPTSGSSYNEQFF	TRBV5-1	TRBJ2-1
CASSGFSGGEQFF	TRBV6-2/TRBV6-3	TRBJ2-1
CAISDLSGRGTDTQYF	TRBV10-3	TRBJ2-3
CATGLGHNTGELFF	TRBV15	TRBJ2-2
CASSYQGMYEKLFF	TRBV6-5	TRBJ1-4
CASRRDRGLQETQYF	TRBV5-1	TRBJ2-5
CASTHRVNEQFF	TRBV11-2	TRBJ2-1
CASSPALTSGGKGETQYF	TRBV9	TRBJ2-5
CSASRGYQPQHF	TRBV20-1	TRBJ1-5
CASTGRRGTQYF	TRBV7-2	TRBJ2-5
CASSPAIPGHEQYF	TRBV28	TRBJ2-7